Presented here are 8 T cell receptor beta chains from one specimen sequenced in a study of shared clonotypes between healthy human individuals. TCRdb keeps only in-frame clones here, not all; method: immunoSEQ multiplex PCR. The sample holds approximately 400,000 clones, just over 95% seen once. Sequencing used memory CD8+ T cells sorted from blood. Subset in this sample: CD45RO+ cells pooled with CCR7-negative TemRA cells. These receptors all come from a man in his thirties or forties in good health.

The CDR3, as DNA: TGTGCCAGCGGGGGATGGGGCAGGGGTACCTACGAGCAGTACTTC. It yields the protein CASGGWGRGTYEQYF. The genes are TRBV27 and TRBJ2-7; weak D call: TRBD1 (6 bases). The CDR3 spans 15 residues. Germline assignment: CDR1 MNHEY and CDR2 SMNVEV (reference sequence). V lost 8 bases, J lost 2 bases, and 19 bases lay in between.

The CDR3 spells CASSLTYEQYF. The DNA of the CDR3 is TGTGCCAGCAGCCTTACCTACGAGCAGTACTTC. The rearrangement uses TRBV2 and TRBJ2-7, with D uncertain. The V end lost 6 bases, the J end lost 2 bases, and 5 bases lay between the germline ends. Germline CDR1 and CDR2: SNHLY and FYNNEI. The CDR3 totals 11 residues.

J is TRBJ2-7 and V is TRBV21-1; the DNA was not compared with TRBD1, the D call given in the table. TRBV21-1 constitutes a pseudogene. The CDR3 spans 18 residues. CDR3 residues: CASSKVGYTGNRIYEQYF. The CDR3, as DNA: TGTGCCAGCAGCAAAGTAGGGTATACAGGGAATCGGATATACGAGCAGTACTTC.

The rearrangement joins TRBV6-6 to TRBJ2-7; 8 bases agree with TRBD2. Looked up from germline, CDR1 is MNHNY and CDR2 is SVGAGI (reference sequence). This CDR3 spans 15 amino acids. With 4 bases clipped from V and 4 bases from J, the junction kept 9 bases outside the gene matches. This CDR3 reads CASSSPGLGSYEQYF. The CDR3 nucleotides read TGTGCCAGCAGTTCCCCGGGACTAGGTTCGTACGAGCAGTACTTC.

This chain joins TRBV10-1 and TRBJ2-5; TRBD1 is a possible D gene (5 bases). The germline V gene encodes CDR1 WNHNN and CDR2 SYGVQD (reference sequence). V lost 4 bases and J 5 bases, leaving 11 bases between the germline ends. The CDR3 is 13 amino acids. The CDR3 DNA is TGCGCCAGCAGTGTGGGGCTGAGGGAGACCCAGTACTTC. This encodes CASSVGLRETQYF.

This chain connects TRBV19 to TRBJ1-1; the D gene is possibly TRBD1 (5 bases). CDR1 is LNHDA, CDR2 SQIVND, per germline (reference sequence). The CDR3 has 11 amino acids. Trimming cost V 8 bases and J 10 bases, with 14 bases left between them. CDR3 amino acids: CASHDRRGAFF. The CDR3 DNA sequence: TGTGCCAGTCATGACAGACGGGGAGCTTTCTTT.

The chain carries TRBV7-2 and TRBJ1-5; D not certain. CDR1 and CDR2 from the germline V gene are SGHTA and FQGNSA. The V end was cut by 1 base, the J end by 4 bases, with 11 bases between. The CDR3 runs 15 residues. The CDR3 sequence: CASSLGHGSNQPQHF. The CDR3 DNA reads as TGTGCCAGCAGCTTAGGGCACGGCAGTAATCAGCCCCAGCATTTT.

Only one count was recorded for this clone. This chain connects TRBV28 to TRBJ2-3; D possibly matches TRBD1 or TRBD2 (5 bases each). The CDR3 totals 17 residues. CDR1 MDHEN and CDR2 SYDVKM come from the germline V gene. Trimming shortened V by 6 bases and J by 0 bases, and 19 bases separated the two germline ends. CDR3 nucleotide sequence: TGTGCCAGCAGGTCAGGGACCTTGGGCGGGAGCACAGATACGCAGTATTTT. Translation gives CASRSGTLGGSTDTQYF. Variable domain in full (rest from reference TRBV28 and TRBJ2-3): DVKVTQSSRYLVKRTGEKVFLECVQDMDHENMFWYRQDPGLGLRLIYFSYDVKMKEKGDIPEGYSVSREKKERFSLILESASTNQTSMYLCASRSGTLGGSTDTQYFGPGTRLTVL.